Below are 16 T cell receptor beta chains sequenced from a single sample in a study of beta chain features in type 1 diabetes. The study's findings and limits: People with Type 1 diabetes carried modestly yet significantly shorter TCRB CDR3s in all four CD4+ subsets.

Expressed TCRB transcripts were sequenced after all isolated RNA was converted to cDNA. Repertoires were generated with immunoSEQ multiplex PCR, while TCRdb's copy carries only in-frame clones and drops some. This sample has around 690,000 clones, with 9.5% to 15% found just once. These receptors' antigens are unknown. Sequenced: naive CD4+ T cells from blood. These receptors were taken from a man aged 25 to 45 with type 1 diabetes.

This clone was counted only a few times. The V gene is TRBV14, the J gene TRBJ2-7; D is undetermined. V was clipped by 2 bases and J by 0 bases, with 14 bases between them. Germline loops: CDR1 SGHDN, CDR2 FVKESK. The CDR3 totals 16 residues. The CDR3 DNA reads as TGTGCCAGCAGCCAAAATGGGTTCGGTGACTCCTACGAGCAGTACTTC. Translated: CASSQNGFGDSYEQYF.

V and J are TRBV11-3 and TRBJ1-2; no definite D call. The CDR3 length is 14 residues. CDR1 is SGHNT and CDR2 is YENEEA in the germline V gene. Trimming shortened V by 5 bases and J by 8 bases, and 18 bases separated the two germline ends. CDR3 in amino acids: CASSPRTIGGGYTF. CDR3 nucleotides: TGTGCCAGCAGCCCCCGGACCATTGGAGGGGGCTACACCTTC.

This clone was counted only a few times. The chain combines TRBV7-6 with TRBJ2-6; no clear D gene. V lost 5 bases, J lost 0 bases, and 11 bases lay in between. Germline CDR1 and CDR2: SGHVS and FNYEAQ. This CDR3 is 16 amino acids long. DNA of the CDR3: TGTGCCAGCAGCGCCTTACTAAGCTCTGGGGCCAACGTCCTGACTTTC. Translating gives CASSALLSSGANVLTF.

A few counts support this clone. In nucleotides, the CDR3 is TGTGCCAGCAGTCCGAGACAGGGTAAAAATGAAAAACTGTTTTTT. As protein: CASSPRQGKNEKLFF. The chain links TRBV6-5 to TRBJ1-4, with 7 bases identical to TRBD1. Looked up from germline, CDR1 is MNHEY and CDR2 is SVGAGI. The CDR3 extends over 15 amino acids. Trimming cost V 5 bases and J 5 bases; bases outside gene matches: 8.

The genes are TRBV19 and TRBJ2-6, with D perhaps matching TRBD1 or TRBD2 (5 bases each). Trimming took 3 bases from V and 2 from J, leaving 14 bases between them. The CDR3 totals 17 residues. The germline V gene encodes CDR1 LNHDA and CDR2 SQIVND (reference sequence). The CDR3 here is CASSISGTFAGANVLTF. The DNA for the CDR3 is TGTGCCAGTAGTATCTCCGGGACGTTCGCTGGGGCCAACGTCCTGACTTTC.

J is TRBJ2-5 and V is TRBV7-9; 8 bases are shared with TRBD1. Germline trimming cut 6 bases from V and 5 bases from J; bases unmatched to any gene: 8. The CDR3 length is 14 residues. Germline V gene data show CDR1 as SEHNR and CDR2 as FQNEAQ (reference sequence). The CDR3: CASSFTGGGETQYF. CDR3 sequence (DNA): TGTGCCAGCAGTTTCACAGGGGGAGGCGAGACCCAGTACTTC.

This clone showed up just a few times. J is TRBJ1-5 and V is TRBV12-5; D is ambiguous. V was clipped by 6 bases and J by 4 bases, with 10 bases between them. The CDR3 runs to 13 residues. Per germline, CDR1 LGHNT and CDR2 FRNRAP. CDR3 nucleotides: TGTGCTAGTGGAAGGGAGAGTAATCAGCCCCAGCATTTT. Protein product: CASGRESNQPQHF.

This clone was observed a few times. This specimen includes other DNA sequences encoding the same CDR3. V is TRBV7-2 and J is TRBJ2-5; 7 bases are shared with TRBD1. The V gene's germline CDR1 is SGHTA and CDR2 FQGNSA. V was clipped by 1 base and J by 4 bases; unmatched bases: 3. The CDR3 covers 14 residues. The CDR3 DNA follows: TGTGCCAGCAGCTTAGTAGGGGGCGGAGAGACCCAGTACTTC. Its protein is CASSLVGGGETQYF.

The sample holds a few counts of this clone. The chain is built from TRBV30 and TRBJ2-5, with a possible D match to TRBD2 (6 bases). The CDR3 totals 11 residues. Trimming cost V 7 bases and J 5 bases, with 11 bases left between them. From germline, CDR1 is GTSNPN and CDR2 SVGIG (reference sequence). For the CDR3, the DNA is TGTGCCTTAGGTGGGGGGGAGACCCAGTACTTC. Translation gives CALGGGETQYF.

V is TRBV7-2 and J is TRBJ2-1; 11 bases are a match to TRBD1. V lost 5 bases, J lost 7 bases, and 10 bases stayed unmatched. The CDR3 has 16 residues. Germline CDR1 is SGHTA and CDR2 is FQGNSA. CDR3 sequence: CASSPGQGVLGNEQFF. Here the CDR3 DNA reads TGTGCCAGCAGCCCGGGACAGGGGGTTTTAGGGAATGAGCAGTTCTTC. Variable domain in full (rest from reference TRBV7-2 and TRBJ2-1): GAGVSQSPSNKVTEKGKDVELRCDPISGHTALYWYRQSLGQGLEFLIYFQGNSAPDKSGLPSDRFSAERTGGSVSTLTIQRTQQEDSAVYLCASSPGQGVLGNEQFFGPGTRLTVL.

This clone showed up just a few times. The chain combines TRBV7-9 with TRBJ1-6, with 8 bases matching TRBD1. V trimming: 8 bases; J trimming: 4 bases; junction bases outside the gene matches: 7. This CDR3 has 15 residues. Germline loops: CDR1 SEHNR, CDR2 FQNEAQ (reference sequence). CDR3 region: CASDRGAQYNSPLHF. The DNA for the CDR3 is TGTGCCAGCGACAGGGGAGCACAATATAATTCACCCCTCCACTTT.

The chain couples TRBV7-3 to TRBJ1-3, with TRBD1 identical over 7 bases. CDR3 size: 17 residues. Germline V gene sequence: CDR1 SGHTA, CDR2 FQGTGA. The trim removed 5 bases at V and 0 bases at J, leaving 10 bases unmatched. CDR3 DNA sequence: TGTGCCAGCAGCCCCCAGGGGGGCGGATACTCTGGAAACACCATATATTTT. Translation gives CASSPQGGGYSGNTIYF. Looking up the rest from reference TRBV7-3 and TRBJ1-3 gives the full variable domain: GAGVSQTPSNKVTEKGKYVELRCDPISGHTALYWYRQSLGQGPEFLIYFQGTGAADDSGLPNDRFFAVRPEGSVSTLKIQRTERGDSAVYLCASSPQGGGYSGNTIYFGEGSWLTVV.

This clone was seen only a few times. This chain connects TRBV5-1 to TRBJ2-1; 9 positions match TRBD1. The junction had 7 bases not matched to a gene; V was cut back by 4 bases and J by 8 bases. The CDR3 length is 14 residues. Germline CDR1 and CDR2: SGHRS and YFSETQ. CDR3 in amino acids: CASSGGTGLDEQFF. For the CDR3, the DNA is TGCGCCAGCAGCGGCGGGACAGGGTTGGATGAGCAGTTCTTC.

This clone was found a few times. CDR3 residues: CASSQPGYEQFF. In DNA form, the CDR3 reads TGTGCCAGCAGCCAACCAGGGTATGAGCAGTTCTTC. The chain combines TRBV28 with TRBJ2-1, with D perhaps matching TRBD1 (5 bases). Germline V gives CDR1 MDHEN, CDR2 SYDVKM. The V and J ends lost 6 bases and 8 bases respectively, with 11 bases between them. The CDR3 has 12 residues. The full variable domain, rest sourced from reference TRBV28 and TRBJ2-1, is DVKVTQSSRYLVKRTGEKVFLECVQDMDHENMFWYRQDPGLGLRLIYFSYDVKMKEKGDIPEGYSVSREKKERFSLILESASTNQTSMYLCASSQPGYEQFFGPGTRLTVL.

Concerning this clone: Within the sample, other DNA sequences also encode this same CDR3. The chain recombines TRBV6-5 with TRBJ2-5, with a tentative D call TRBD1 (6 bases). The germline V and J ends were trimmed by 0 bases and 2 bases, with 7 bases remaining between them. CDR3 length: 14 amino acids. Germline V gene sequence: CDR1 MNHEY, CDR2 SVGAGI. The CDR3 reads CASSYSGTQETQYF. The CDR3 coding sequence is TGTGCCAGCAGTTACTCCGGGACACAAGAGACCCAGTACTTC.

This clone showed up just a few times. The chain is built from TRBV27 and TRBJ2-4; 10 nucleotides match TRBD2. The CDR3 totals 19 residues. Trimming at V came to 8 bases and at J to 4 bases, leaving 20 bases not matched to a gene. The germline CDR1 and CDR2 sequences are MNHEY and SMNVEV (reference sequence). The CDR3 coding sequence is TGTGCCAGCCCGGACAGGGAAAACGATCTAGCGGGGGTTAAAAACATTCAGTACTTC. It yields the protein CASPDRENDLAGVKNIQYF.